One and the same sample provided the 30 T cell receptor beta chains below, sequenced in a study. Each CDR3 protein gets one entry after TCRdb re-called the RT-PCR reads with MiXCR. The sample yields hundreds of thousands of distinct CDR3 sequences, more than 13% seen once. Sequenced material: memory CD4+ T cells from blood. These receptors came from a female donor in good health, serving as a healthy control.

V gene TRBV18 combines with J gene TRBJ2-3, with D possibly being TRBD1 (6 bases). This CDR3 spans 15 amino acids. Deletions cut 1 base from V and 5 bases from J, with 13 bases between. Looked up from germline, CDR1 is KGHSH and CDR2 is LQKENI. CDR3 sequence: CASSPRDIGLDTQYF. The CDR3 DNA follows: TGTGCCAGCTCACCACGGGACATAGGGTTAGATACGCAGTATTTT.

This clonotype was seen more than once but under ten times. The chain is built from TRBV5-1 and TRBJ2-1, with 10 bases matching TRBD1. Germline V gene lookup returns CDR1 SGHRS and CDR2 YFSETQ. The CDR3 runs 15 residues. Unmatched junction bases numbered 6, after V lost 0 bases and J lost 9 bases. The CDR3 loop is CASSLEVGQGGEQFF. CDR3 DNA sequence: TGCGCCAGCAGCTTGGAGGTTGGACAGGGGGGTGAGCAGTTCTTC.

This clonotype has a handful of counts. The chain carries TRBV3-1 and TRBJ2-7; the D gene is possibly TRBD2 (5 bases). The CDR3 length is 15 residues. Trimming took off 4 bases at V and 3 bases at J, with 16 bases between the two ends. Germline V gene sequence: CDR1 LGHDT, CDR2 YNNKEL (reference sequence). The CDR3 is CASSLGPTAGYEQYF. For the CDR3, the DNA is TGTGCCAGCAGCCTAGGGCCCACCGCGGGCTACGAGCAGTACTTC.

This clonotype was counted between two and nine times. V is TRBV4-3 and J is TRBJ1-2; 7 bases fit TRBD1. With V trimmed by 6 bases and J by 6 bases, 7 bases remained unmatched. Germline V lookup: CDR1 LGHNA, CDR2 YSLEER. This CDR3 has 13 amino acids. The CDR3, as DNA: TGCGCCAGCAGTCTTACAGGGGCGCATGGCTACACCTTC. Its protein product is CASSLTGAHGYTF.

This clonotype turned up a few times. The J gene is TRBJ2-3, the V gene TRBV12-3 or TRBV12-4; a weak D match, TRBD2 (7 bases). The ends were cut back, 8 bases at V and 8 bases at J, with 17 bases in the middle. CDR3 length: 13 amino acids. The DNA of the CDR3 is TGTGCCAGCGGATTTCGGGGGGCCGGTACGCAGTATTTT. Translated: CASGFRGAGTQYF.

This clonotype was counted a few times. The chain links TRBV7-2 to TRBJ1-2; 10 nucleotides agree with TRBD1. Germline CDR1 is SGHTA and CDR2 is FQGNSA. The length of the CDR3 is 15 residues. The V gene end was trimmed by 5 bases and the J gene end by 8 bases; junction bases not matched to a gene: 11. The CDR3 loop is CASSEYMTGGDGYTF. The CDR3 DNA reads TGTGCCAGCAGCGAATATATGACAGGGGGCGACGGCTACACCTTC.

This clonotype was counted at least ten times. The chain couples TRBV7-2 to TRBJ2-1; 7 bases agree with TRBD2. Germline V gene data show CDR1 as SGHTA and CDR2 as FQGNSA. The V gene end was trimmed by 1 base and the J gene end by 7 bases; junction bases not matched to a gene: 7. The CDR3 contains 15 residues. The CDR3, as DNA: TGTGCCAGCAGCTTAGTTGGACTAGACACTAATGAGCAGTTCTTC. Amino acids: CASSLVGLDTNEQFF.

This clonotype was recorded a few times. The CDR3 DNA follows: TGCGCCAGCAGCTCGCAGGGGTACGGGGGGTACGAGCAGTACTTC. It specifies CASSSQGYGGYEQYF. The chain has TRBV5-1 and TRBJ2-7, with a weak D call TRBD2 (7 bases). Trimming stripped 3 bases from V and 4 bases from J, with 17 bases between. CDR1 and CDR2 from the germline V gene are SGHRS and YFSETQ. This CDR3 comprises 15 residues.

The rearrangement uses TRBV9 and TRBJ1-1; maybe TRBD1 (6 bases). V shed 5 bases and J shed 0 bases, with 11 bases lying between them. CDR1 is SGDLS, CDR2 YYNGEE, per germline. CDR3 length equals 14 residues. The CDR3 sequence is CASRRQAMNTEAFF. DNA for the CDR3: TGTGCCAGCAGAAGACAGGCTATGAACACTGAAGCTTTCTTT. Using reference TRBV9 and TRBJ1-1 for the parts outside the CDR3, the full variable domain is DSGVTQTPKHLITATGQRVTLRCSPRSGDLSVYWYQQSLDQGLQFLIQYYNGEERAKGNILERFSAQQFPDLHSELNLSSLELGDSALYFCASRRQAMNTEAFFGQGTRLTVV.

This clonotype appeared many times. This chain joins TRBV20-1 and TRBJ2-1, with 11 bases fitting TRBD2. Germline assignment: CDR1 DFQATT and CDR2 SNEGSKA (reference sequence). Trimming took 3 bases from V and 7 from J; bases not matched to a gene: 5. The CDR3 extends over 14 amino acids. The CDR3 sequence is CSARKTSGMNEQFF. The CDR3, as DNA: TGCAGTGCTAGGAAGACTAGCGGGATGAATGAGCAGTTCTTC.

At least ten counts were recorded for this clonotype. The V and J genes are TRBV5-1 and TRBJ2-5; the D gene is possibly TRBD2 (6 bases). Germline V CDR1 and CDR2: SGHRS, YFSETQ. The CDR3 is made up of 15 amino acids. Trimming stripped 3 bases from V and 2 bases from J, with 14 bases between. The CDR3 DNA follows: TGCGCCAGCAGCTCGGGACTGGACTTTCAAGAGACCCAGTACTTC. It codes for CASSSGLDFQETQYF.

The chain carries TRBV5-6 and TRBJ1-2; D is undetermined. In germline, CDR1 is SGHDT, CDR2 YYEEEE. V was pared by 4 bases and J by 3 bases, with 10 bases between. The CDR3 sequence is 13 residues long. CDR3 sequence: CASSPRAYYGYTF. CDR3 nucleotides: TGTGCCAGCAGCCCGCGGGCCTACTATGGCTACACCTTC. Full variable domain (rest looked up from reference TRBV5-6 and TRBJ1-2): DAGVTQSPTHLIKTRGQQVTLRCSPKSGHDTVSWYQQALGQGPQFIFQYYEEEERQRGNFPDRFSGHQFPNYSSELNVNALLLGDSALYLCASSPRAYYGYTFGSGTRLTVV.

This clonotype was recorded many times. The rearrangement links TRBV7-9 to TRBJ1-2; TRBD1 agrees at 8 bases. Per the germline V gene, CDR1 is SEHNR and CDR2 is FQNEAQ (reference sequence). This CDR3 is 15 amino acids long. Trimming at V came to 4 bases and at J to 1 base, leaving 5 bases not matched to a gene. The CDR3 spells CASSSGQGLNYGYTF. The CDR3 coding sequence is TGTGCCAGCAGCTCCGGACAGGGACTTAACTATGGCTACACCTTC.

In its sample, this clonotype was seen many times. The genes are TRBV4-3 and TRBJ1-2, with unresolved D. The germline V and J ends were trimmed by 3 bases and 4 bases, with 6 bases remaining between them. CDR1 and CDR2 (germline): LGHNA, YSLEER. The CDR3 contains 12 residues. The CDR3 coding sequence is TGCGCCAGCAGCCAGGGCCCCTATGGCTACACCTTC. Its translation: CASSQGPYGYTF.

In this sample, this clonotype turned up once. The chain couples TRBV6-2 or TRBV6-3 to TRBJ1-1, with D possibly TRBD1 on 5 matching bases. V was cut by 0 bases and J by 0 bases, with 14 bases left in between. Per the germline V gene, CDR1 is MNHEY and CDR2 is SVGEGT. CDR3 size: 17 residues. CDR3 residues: CASSYSVDRPMNTEAFF. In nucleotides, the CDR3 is TGTGCCAGCAGTTACTCGGTTGACAGACCCATGAACACTGAAGCTTTCTTT.

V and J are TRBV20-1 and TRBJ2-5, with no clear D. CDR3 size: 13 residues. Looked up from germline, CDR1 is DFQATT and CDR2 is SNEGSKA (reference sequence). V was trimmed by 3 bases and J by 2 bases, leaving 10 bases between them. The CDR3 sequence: CSASVGPQETQYF. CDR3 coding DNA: TGCAGTGCTAGTGTCGGGCCGCAAGAGACCCAGTACTTC.

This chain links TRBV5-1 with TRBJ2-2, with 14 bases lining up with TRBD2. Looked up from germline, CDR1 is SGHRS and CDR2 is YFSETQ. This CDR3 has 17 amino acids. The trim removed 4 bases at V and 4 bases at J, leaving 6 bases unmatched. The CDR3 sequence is CASSAGTSGSFTGELFF. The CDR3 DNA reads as TGCGCCAGCAGCGCTGGGACTAGCGGGAGTTTCACCGGGGAGCTGTTTTTT.

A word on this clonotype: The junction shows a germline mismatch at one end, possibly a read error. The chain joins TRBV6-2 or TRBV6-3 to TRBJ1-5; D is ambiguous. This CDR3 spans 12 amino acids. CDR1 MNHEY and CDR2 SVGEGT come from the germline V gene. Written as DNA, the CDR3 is TGTGCCAGCAGTTACTCCTATCAGTCCCAGCATTTT. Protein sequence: CASSYSYQSQHF.

CDR3 protein: CASSPPHEAEAFF. CDR3 in DNA: TGTGCCAGCTCACCACCTCACGAGGCTGAAGCTTTCTTT. The genes are TRBV18 and TRBJ1-1; D not certain. CDR3 length equals 13 residues. CDR1 and CDR2 from the germline V gene are KGHSH and LQKENI. V lost 0 bases to trimming and J lost 6 bases, with 8 bases between them.

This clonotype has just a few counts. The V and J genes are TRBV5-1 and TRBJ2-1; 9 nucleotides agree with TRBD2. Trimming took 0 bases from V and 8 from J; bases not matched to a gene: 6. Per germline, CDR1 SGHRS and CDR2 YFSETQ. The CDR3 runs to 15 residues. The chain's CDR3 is CASSLGVAGVYEQFF. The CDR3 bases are TGCGCCAGCAGCTTGGGAGTAGCGGGAGTTTATGAGCAGTTCTTC.

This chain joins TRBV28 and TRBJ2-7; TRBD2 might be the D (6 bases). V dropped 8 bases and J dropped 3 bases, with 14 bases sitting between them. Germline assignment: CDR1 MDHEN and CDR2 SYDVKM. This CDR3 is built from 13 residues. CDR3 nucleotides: TGTGCCAGCTTCCGGCCGGGACTCTACGAGCAGTACTTC. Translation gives CASFRPGLYEQYF.

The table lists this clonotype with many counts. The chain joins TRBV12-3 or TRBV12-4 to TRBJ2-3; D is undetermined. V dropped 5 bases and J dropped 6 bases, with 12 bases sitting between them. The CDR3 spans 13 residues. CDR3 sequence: CASSPSGSDTQYF. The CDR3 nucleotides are TGTGCCAGCAGTCCCAGTGGTTCGGATACGCAGTATTTT.

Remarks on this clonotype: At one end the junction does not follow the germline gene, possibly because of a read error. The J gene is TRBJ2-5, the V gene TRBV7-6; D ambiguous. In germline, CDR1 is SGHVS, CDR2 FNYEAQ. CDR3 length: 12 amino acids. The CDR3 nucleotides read TGTGCCGGCAGCTTACCCCAAGAGACCCAGTACTTC. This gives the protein CAGSLPQETQYF.

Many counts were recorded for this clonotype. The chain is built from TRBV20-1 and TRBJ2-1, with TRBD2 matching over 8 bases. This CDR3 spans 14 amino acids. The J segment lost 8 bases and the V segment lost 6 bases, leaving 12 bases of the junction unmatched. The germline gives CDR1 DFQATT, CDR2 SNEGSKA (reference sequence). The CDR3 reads CSANRPGGPYEQFF. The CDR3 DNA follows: TGCAGTGCCAACCGTCCGGGAGGGCCCTATGAGCAGTTCTTC.

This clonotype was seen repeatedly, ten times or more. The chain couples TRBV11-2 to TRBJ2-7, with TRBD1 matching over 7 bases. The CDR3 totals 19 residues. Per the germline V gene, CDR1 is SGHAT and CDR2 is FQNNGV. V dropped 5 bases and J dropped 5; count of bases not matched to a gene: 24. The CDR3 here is CASSRDGTERGRASDEQYF. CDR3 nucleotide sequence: TGTGCCAGCAGCCGAGACGGGACAGAAAGAGGGCGAGCGAGTGACGAGCAGTACTTC.

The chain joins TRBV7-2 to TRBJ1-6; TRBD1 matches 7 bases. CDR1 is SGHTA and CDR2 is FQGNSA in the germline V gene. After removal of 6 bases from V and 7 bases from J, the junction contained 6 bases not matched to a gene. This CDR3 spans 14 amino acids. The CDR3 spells CASSPTGINSPLHF. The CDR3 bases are TGTGCCAGCAGTCCGACAGGGATCAATTCACCCCTCCACTTT. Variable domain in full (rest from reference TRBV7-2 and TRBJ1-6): GAGVSQSPSNKVTEKGKDVELRCDPISGHTALYWYRQSLGQGLEFLIYFQGNSAPDKSGLPSDRFSAERTGGSVSTLTIQRTQQEDSAVYLCASSPTGINSPLHFGNGTRLTVT.

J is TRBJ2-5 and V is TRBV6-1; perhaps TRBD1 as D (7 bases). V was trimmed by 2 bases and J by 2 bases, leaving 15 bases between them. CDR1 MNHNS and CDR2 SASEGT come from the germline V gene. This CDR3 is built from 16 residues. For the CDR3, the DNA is TGTGCCAGCAGTGAAAGGAGGGGGCCTTCACAAGAGACCCAGTACTTC. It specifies CASSERRGPSQETQYF.

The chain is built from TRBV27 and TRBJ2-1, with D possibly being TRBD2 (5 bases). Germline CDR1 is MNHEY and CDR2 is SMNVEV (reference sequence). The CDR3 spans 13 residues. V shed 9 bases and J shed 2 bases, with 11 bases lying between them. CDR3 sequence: CASEAGPYNEQFF. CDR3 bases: TGTGCCAGTGAGGCGGGCCCCTACAATGAGCAGTTCTTC.

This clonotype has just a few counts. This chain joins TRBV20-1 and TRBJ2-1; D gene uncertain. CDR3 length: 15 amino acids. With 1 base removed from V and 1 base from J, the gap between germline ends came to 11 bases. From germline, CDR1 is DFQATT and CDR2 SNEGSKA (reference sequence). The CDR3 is CSARVFGQSYNEQFF. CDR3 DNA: TGCAGTGCTAGAGTCTTTGGGCAGTCCTACAATGAGCAGTTCTTC.

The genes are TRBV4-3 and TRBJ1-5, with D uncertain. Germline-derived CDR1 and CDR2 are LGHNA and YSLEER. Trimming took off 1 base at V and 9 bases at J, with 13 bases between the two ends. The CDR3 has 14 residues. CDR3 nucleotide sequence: TGCGCCAGCAGCCAAGCGGTCGGGGTTATGCCCCAGCATTTT. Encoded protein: CASSQAVGVMPQHF.